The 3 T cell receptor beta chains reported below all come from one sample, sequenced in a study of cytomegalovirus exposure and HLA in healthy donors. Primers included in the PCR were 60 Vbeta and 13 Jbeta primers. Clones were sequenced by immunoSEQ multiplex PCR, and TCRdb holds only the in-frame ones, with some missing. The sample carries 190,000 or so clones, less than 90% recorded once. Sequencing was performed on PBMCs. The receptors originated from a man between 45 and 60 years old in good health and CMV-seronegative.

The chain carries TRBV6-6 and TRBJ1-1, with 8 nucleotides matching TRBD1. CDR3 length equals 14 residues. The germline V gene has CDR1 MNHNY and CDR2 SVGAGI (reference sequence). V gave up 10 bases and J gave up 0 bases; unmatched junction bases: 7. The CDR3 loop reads CATDRDYMNTEAFF. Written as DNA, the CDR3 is TGTGCCACGGACAGGGACTACATGAACACTGAAGCTTTCTTT.

Here the CDR3 DNA reads TGTGCCAGCAGCCCCACGACTAGCGGGGGCTTCGCGACCAACAGGGATACGCAGTATTTT. This sequence encodes CASSPTTSGGFATNRDTQYF. J is TRBJ2-3 and V is TRBV9; 12 bases are shared with TRBD2. CDR1 is SGDLS, CDR2 YYNGEE, per germline. This CDR3 contains 20 residues. The V segment lost 4 bases and the J segment 6 bases; nucleotides outside the gene matches: 21.

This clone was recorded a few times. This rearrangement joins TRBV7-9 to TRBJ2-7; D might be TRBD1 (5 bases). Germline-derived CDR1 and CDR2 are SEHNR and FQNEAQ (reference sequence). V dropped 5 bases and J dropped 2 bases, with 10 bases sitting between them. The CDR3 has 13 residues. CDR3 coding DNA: TGTGCCAGCAGCCCGGACAAAGCCTACGAGCAGTACTTC. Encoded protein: CASSPDKAYEQYF.